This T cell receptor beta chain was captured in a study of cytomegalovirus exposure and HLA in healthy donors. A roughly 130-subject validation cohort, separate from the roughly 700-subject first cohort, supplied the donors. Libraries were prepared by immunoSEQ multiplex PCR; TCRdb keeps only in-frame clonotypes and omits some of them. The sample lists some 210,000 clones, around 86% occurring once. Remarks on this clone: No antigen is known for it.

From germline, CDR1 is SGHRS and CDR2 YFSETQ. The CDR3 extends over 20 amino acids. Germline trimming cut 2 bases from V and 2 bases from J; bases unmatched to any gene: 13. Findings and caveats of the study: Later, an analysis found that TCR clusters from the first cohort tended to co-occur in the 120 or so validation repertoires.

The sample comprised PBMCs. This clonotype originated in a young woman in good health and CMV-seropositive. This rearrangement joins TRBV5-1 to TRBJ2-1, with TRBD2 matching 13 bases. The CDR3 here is CASSLSTLLAGGSTYNEQFF. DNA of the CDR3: TGCGCCAGCAGCTTATCAACCTTACTAGCGGGAGGGTCCACCTACAATGAGCAGTTCTTC.